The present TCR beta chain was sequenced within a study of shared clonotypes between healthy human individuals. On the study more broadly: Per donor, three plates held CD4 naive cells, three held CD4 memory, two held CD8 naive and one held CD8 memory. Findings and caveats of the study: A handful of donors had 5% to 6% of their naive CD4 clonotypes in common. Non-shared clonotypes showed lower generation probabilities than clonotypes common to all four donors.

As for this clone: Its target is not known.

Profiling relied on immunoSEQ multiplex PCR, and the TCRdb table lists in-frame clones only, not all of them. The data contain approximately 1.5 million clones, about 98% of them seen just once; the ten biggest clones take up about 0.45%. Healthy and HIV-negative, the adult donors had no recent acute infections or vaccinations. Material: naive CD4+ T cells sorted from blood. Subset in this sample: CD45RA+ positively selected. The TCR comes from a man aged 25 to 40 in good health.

For the CDR3, the DNA is TGCGCCAGCAGCCTGGGTGCCACGGGAGAAAAACTGTTTTTT. Its protein product is CASSLGATGEKLFF. J is TRBJ1-4 and V is TRBV5-1; D unresolved. This CDR3 comprises 14 residues. The germline V gene has CDR1 SGHRS and CDR2 YFSETQ. V lost 4 bases and J lost 8, with 15 bases in between. Drawing the rest from reference TRBV5-1 and TRBJ1-4, the complete variable domain is KAGVTQTPRYLIKTRGQQVTLSCSPISGHRSVSWYQQTPGQGLQFLFEYFSETQRNKGNFPGRFSGRQFSNSRSEMNVSTLELGDSALYLCASSLGATGEKLFFGSGTQLSVL.